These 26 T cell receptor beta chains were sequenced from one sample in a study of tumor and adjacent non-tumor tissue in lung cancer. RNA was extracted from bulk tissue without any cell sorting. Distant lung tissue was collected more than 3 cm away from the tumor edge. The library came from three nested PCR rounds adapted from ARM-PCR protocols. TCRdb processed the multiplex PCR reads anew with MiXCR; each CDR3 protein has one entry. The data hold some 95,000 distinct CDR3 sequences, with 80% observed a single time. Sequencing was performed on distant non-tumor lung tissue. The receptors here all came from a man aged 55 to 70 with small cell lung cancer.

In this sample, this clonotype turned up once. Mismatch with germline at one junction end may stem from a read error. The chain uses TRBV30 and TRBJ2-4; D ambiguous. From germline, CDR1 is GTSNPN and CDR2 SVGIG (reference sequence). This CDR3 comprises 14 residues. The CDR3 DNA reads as TGTGCATGGACGGTAAAGGTAGCCAAAAACATTCAGTACTTC. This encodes CAWTVKVAKNIQYF.

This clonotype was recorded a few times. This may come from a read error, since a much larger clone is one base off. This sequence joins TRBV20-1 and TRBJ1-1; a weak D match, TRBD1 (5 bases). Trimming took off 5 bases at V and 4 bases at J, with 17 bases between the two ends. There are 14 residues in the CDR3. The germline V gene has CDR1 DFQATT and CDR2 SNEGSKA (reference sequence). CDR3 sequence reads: CSAGGGGVVTEAFF. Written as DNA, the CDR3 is TGCAGTGCTGGTGGGGGGGGGGTTGTCACTGAAGCTTTCTTT.

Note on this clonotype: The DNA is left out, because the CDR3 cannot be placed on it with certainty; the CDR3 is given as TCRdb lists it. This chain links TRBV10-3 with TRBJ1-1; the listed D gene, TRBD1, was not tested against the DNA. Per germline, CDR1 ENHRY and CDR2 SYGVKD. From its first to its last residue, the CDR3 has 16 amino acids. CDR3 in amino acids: CAISESFGHGASEVFF.

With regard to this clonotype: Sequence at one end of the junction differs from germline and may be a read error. CDR3 nucleotide sequence: TGTCCCAGCAGTTACTCAATCTGGGGACTAGTCGACAATGAGCAGTTCTTC. Protein product: CPSSYSIWGLVDNEQFF. This sequence joins TRBV6-5 and TRBJ2-1, with 8 nucleotides matching TRBD2. Germline V gives CDR1 MNHEY, CDR2 SVGAGI. The CDR3 extends over 17 amino acids.

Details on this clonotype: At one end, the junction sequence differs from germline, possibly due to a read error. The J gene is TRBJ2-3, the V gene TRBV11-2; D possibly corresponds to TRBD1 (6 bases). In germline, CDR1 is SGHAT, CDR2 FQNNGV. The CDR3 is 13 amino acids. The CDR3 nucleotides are TGTGCCAGCAGTGGGATAGGGGGTGATACACAGTATTTT. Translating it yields CASSGIGGDTQYF.

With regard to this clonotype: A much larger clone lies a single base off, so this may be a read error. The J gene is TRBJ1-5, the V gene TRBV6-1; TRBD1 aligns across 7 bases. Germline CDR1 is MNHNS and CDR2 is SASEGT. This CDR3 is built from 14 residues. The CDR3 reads CTSTRQGVYQPQHF. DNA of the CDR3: TGTACCAGCACTCGACAGGGAGTTTATCAGCCCCAGCATTTT.

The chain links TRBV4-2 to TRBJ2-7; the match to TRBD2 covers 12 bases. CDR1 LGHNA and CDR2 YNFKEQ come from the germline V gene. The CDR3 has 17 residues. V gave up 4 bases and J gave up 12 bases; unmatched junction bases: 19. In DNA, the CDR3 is TGTGCCAGCAGCCGAGGAAGGACTAGCGGGGACTCCTACGAACTGTACTTC. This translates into CASSRGRTSGDSYELYF.

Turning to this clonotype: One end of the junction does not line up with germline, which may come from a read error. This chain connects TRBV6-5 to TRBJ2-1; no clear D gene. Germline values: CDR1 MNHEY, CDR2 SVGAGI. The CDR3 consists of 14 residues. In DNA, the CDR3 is TGTACCAGCAATCGAGAGGCGTCCTACAATGAGCAGTTCTTC. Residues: CTSNREASYNEQFF.

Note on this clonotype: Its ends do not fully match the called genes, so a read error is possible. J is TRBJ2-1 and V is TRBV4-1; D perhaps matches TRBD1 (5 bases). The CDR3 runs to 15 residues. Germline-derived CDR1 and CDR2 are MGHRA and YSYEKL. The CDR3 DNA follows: TGCGCCAGTAGCCAAGATTTGGGGCAGGTCAATGAGCAGTTCTTC. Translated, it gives CASSQDLGQVNEQFF.

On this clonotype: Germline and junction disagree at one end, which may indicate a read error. The DNA for the CDR3 is TGTGCCAGCGTGACAGGGTCTGGGGCCAATGTCCTGACTTTC. It specifies CASVTGSGANVLTF. The chain links TRBV12-3 or TRBV12-4 to TRBJ2-6, with 7 positions matching TRBD1. The CDR3 has 14 amino acids.

The CDR3 is CASSLGWQEKQYF. CDR3 nucleotide sequence: TGTGCCAGCAGCCTGGGCTGGCAGGAGAAGCAGTACTTC. The V and J genes are TRBV11-2 and TRBJ2-5; no definite D call. CDR1 is SGHAT and CDR2 is FQNNGV in the germline V gene. There are 13 residues in the CDR3. V was pared by 5 bases and J by 11 bases, with 18 bases between.

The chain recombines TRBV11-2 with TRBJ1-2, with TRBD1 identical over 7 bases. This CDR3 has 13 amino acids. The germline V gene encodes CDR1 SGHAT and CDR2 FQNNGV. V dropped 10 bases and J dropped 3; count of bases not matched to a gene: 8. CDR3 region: CANDDRDDYGYTF. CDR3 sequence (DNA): TGTGCCAACGACGACAGGGATGACTATGGCTACACCTTC.

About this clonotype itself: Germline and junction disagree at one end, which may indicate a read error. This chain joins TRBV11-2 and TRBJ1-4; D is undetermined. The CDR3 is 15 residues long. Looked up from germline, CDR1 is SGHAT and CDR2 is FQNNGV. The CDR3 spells CASTQFDGMSEELFF. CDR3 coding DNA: TGTGCCAGCACCCAGTTTGATGGGATGAGTGAAGAACTGTTTTTT.

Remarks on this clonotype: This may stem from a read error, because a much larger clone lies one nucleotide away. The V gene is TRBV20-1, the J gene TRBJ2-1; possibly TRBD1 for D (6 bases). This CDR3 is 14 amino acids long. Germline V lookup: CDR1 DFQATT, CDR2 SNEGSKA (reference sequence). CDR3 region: CSVRDPRGYNEQFF. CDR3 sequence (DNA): TGCAGTGTTAGAGATCCGAGGGGGTACAATGAGCAGTTCTTC.

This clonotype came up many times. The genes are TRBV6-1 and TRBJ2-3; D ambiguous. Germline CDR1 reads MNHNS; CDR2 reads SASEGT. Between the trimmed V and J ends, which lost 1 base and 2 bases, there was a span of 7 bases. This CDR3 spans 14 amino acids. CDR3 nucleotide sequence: TGTGCCAGCAGTGAAGGATCCTTCACAGATACGCAGTATTTT. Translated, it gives CASSEGSFTDTQYF.

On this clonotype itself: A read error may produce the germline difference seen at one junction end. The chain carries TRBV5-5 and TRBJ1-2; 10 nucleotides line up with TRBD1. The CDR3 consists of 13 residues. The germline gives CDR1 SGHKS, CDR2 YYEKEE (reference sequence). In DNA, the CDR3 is TGTGTCAGCAGCTTGGAGGGACAGGGGTTCGGGTTCTTT. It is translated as CVSSLEGQGFGFF.

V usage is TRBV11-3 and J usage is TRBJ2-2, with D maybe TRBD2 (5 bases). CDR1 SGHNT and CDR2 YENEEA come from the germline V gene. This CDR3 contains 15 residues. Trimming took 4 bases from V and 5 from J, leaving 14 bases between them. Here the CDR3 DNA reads TGTGCCAGCAGCTACGGTAACGGAGGAACCGGGGAGCTGTTTTTT. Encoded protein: CASSYGNGGTGELFF.

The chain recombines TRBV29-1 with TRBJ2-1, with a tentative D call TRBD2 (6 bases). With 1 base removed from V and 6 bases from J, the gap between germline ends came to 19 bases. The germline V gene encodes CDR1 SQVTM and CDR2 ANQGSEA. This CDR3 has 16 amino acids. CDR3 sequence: CSVEVQCLVGGNEQFF. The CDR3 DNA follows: TGCAGCGTTGAAGTTCAATGTCTAGTGGGAGGCAATGAGCAGTTCTTC.

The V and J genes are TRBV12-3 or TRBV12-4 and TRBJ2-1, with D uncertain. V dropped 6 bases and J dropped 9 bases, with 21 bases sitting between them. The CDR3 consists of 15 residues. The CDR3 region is CASSKTVGSWIEQFF. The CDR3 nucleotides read TGTGCCAGCAGCAAAACTGTGGGCTCATGGATTGAGCAGTTCTTC.

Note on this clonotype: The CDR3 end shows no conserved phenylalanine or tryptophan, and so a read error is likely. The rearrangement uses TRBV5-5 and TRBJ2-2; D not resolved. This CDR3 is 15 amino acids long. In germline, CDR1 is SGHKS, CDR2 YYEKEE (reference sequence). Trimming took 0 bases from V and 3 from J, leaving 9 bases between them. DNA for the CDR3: TGTGCCAGCAGCTTGGTACAATCGGACACCGGGGAGCTGTTTGTT. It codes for CASSLVQSDTGELFV.

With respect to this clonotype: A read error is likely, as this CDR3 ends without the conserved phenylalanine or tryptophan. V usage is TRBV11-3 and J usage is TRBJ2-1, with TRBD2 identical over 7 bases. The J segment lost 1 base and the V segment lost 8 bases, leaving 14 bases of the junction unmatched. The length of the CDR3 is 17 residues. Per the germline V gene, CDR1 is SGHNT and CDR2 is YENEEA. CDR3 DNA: TGTGCCAGCCGGTTTCTAGGTGGGGGGGTGTCCTACAATGAGCAGTTCATC. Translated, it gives CASRFLGGGVSYNEQFI.

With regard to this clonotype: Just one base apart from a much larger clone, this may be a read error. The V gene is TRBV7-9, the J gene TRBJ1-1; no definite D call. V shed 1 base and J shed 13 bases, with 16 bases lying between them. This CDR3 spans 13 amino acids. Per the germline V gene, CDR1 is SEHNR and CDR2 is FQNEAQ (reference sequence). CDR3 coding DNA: TGTGCCAGCAGCTTAGTGGCTCCATCGAAAGATTTCTTT. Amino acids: CASSLVAPSKDFF. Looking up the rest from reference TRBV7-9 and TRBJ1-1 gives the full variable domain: DTGVSQNPRHKITKRGQNVTFRCDPISEHNRLYWYRQTLGQGPEFLTYFQNEAQLEKSRLLSDRFSAERPKGSFSTLEIQRTEQGDSAMYLCASSLVAPSKDFFGQGTRLTVV.

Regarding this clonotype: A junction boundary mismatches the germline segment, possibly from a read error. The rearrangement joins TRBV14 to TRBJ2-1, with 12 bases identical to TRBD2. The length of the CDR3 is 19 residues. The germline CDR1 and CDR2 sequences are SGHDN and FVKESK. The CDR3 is CAGSQDYITSGRKGNEQSF. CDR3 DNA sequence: TGTGCCGGCAGCCAAGATTATATCACTAGCGGGAGGAAGGGCAATGAGCAGTCCTTC. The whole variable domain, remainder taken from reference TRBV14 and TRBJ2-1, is EAGVTQFPSHSVIEKGQTVTLRCDPISGHDNLYWYRRVMGKEIKFLLHFVKESKQDESGMPNNRFLAERTGGTYSTLKVQPAELEDSGVYFCAGSQDYITSGRKGNEQSFGPGTRLTVL.

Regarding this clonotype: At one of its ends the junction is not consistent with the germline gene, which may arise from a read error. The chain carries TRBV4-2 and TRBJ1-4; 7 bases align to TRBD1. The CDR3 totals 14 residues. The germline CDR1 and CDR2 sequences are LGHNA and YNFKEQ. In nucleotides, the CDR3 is TGCGCCAGCAGCCAAGTACAGGGGACGGAAAAACTGTTTTTT. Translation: CASSQVQGTEKLFF.

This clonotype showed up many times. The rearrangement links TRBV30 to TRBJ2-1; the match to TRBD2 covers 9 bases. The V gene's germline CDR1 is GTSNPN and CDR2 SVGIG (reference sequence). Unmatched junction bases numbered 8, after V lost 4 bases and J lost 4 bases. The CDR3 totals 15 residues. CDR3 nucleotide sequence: TGTGCCTGGAAATTGGCGGGAGGGCCTTACAATGAGCAGTTCTTC. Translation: CAWKLAGGPYNEQFF.

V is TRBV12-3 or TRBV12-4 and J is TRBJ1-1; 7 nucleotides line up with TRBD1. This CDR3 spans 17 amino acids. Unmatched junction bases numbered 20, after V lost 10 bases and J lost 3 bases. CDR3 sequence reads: CATRFSTPTGRDTEAFF. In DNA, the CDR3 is TGTGCCACCAGATTCAGCACCCCGACAGGGAGGGACACTGAAGCTTTCTTT.